The following is a TCR beta chain sequence with its context. Time point reported: persistent/refractory GD, antithyroid drugs over 5 years with positive TRAb. TCR sequences were obtained from RNA taken from PBMCs. These data belong to a study of regulatory T cells in long-lasting Graves disease. Germline V lookup: CDR1 WNHNN, CDR2 SYGVQD (reference sequence). The CDR3 is 14 amino acids. With 3 bases clipped from V and 10 bases from J, the junction kept 10 bases outside the gene matches. Sequencing libraries for TCR beta were prepared with iRepertoire HTBI primers and Arm-PCR of CDR3 regions. One entry per CDR3 protein results from TCRdb running MiXCR on the multiplex PCR reads. The table includes a few hundred thousand distinct CDR3 sequences, roughly 21% detected once.

The chain couples TRBV10-1 to TRBJ2-7, with 9 bases identical to TRBD1. The receptor's source is a female donor with Graves disease. Sequenced material: peripheral blood mononuclear cells (PBMCs), taken when the disease was refractory, from a patient treated with antithyroid drugs. CDR3 coding DNA: TGCGCCAGCAGTGATCCGGCCGGGACAGGGTTCCAGTACTTC. It translates to CASSDPAGTGFQYF.